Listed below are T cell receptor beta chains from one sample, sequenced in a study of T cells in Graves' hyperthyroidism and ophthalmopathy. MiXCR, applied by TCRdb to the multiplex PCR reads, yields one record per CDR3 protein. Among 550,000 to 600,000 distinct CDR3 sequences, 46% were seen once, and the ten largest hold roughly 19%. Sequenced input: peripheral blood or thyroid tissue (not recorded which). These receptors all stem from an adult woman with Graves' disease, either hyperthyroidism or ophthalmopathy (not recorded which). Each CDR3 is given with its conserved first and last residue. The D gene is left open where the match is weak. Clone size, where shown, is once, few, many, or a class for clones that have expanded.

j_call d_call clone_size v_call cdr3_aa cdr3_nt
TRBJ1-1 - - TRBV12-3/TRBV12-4 CASSPITASLNTEAFF TGTGCCAGCTCACCAATAACCGCGAGTTTGAACACTGAAGCTTTCTTT
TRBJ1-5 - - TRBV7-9 CASSLMTRQAQHF TGTGCCAGCAGCTTAATGACCAGGCAAGCCCAGCATTTT
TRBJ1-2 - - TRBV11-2 CASSLGASYTF TGTGCCAGCAGCTTAGGGGCCAGCTACACCTTC
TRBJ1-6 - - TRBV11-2 CASSTEGGNSPLHF TGTGCCAGCAGCACCGAGGGTGGTAATTCACCCCTCCACTTT
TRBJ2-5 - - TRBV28 CASSLRYGETQYF TGTGCCAGCAGTTTACGGTATGGAGAGACCCAGTACTTC
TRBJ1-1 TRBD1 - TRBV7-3 CASSRQGANTGAFF TGTGCCAGCAGTCGACAGGGGGCGAACACCGGGGCTTTCTTT
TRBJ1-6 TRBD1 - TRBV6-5 CASSGQGWNSPLHF TGTGCCAGCAGTGGACAGGGCTGGAATTCACCCCTCCACTTT
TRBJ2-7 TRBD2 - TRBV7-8 CASSIRGLADDYEQYF TGTGCCAGCAGCATCCGGGGACTAGCAGACGACTACGAGCAGTACTTC
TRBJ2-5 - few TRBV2 CASSESRVETQYF TGTGCCAGCAGTGAAAGCAGGGTAGAGACCCAGTACTTC
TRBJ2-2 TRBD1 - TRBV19 CASSIQGASTGELFF TGTGCCAGTAGTATTCAGGGGGCGAGCACCGGGGAGCTGTTTTTT